This section outlines one T cell receptor beta chain sequence together with its context. Antigen unknown. CDR3 length: 16 amino acids. Germline CDR1 reads SGHTA; CDR2 reads FQGNSA. Trimming at V came to 5 bases and at J to 5 bases, leaving 7 bases not matched to a gene. RNA transcripts served as the template for amplifying TCR beta CDR3 regions. The study used the HTBI primer set for a first-round RT-PCR of the TCR CDR3. TCRdb re-called the multiplex PCR reads through MiXCR, storing one row per CDR3 protein. The sample holds approximately 360,000 distinct CDR3 sequences, approximately 25% seen once. These data originate in a study of T cells in Graves' hyperthyroidism and ophthalmopathy. As for the study in general: Once the initial diagnosis was made, peripheral blood was obtained before any treatment.

General study results and limits: Ophthalmopathy, which appeared later, was predicted by the model a median roughly 6.5 months before onset.

Diagnoses were established using clinical symptoms, serum thyroxine and TRAb, thyroid ultrasound and orbital computed tomography. The chain couples TRBV7-2 to TRBJ2-3; 13 bases align to TRBD2. The sequencing input was blood. The TCR comes from a man aged 45-65 years with Graves' hyperthyroidism. The CDR3 reads CASSQHTSGRGDTQYF. The CDR3 nucleotides read TGTGCCAGCAGCCAACACACTAGCGGGAGGGGAGATACGCAGTATTTT.